This TCR beta chain was documented in a study of OX40 agonist ivuxolimab in advanced cancers. V lost 7 bases to trimming and J lost 7 bases; unmatched junction nucleotides: 16. Germline values: CDR1 MNHEY, CDR2 SVGAGI. CDR3 length: 15 amino acids. This clone was recorded once. Assay: immunoSEQ multiplex PCR; the TCRdb copy retains only in-frame clones and omits some. In the table there are approximately 76,000 clones, around 86% of which are singletons. The source was CD4+ or CD8+ T cells sorted from blood, collected in a trial of the OX40 agonist ivuxolimab. The rearrangement joins TRBV6-5 to TRBJ2-7; 7 bases fit TRBD1. The receptor was derived from an adult with an advanced solid tumor such as melanoma, head and neck, liver or kidney cancer. CDR3 DNA: TGTGCCAGCATCAGCCTGACAGGGCCCCTGGGGGAGCAGTACTTC. Its protein product is CASISLTGPLGEQYF.